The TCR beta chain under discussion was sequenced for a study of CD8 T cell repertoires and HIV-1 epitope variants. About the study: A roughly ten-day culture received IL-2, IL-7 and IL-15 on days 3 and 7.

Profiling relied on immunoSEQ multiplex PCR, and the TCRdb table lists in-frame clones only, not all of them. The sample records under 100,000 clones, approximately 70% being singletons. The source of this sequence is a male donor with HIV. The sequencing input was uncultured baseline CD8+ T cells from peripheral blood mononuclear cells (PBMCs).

DNA of the CDR3: TGTGCCAGCAGTAGCAATAGAGGCGGAGCTTTCTTT. It is translated as CASSSNRGGAFF. V and J are TRBV28 and TRBJ1-1, with D uncertain. The CDR3 is 12 amino acids. V was trimmed by 5 bases and J by 10 bases, leaving 14 bases between them. Germline CDR1 reads MDHEN; CDR2 reads SYDVKM.